The sequence of this T cell receptor beta chain was determined in a study of blood T cell repertoires in COVID-19. The table came from immunoSEQ multiplex PCR; TCRdb's copy has only in-frame clones and leaves some out. The table shows 150,000 or so clones, with around four fifths occurring only once. The V end lost 6 bases, the J end lost 1 base, and 13 bases lay between the germline ends. The length of the CDR3 is 15 residues. Germline CDR1 KGHSH, CDR2 LQKENI. This sequence originates from a woman aged 45-65 years who had recovered from COVID-19. The source material was PBMCs or T cells enriched from blood (not recorded which). The genes are TRBV18 and TRBJ1-5, with D perhaps matching TRBD1 (6 bases). The CDR3: CASSTTTGSNQPQHF. CDR3 nucleotide sequence: TGTGCCAGCTCCACCACTACAGGGAGCAATCAGCCCCAGCATTTT.